This TCR beta chain comes out of a study of OX40 agonist ivuxolimab in advanced cancers. The CDR3 covers 15 residues. V was shortened by 7 bases and J by 0 bases, with 13 bases between the two germline ends. Germline CDR1 and CDR2: SNHLY and FYNNEI. Assay: immunoSEQ multiplex PCR; the TCRdb copy retains only in-frame clones and omits some. Among roughly 67,000 clones listed, roughly nine tenths were seen once. Sequenced here: CD4+ or CD8+ T cells sorted from blood, sampled in a trial of the OX40 agonist ivuxolimab. The receptor's source is an adult with an advanced solid tumor such as melanoma, head and neck, liver or kidney cancer. V gene TRBV2 combines with J gene TRBJ1-5; the D gene is possibly TRBD1 (5 bases). The CDR3 DNA is TGTGCCAGCACCCCGGGACCTTATAGCAATCAGCCCCAGCATTTT. Its protein product is CASTPGPYSNQPQHF.